The clone carrying this TCR beta chain has only a few counts. The antigen is not known. This record belongs to a study of CD8+ T cells in alopecia areata. Overall study: Severity in treated patients was scored by percentage of scalp area affected.

With 1 base clipped from V and 7 bases from J, the junction kept 6 bases outside the gene matches. Germline CDR1 SGHVS, CDR2 FQNEAQ. The CDR3 spans 16 residues. Study conclusions and caveats: Tofacitinib significantly lowered scalp clonality and expanded CD8+ clones among the top 100.

Sequencing templates came from extracted RNA that was reverse transcribed into cDNA. TCRdb's table, derived via immunoSEQ multiplex PCR, lists solely in-frame clones and lacks some. The sample includes approximately 210,000 clones, approximately 56% of them seen just once. Treatment denoted: oral pan-JAK inhibitor, 5-10 mg twice daily. Researchers gathered lesional scalp punch biopsies and peripheral blood from patients with alopecia areata. This TCR was sampled from a human donor with alopecia areata. The source was CD4+ T cells sorted from blood, collected at week 4, from a patient treated with tofacitinib. The chain combines TRBV7-8 with TRBJ2-1; 11 bases agree with TRBD2. CDR3 DNA sequence: TGTGCCAGCAGCTTAGGACTAGCGGGGAGTATGAATGAGCAGTTCTTC. Protein sequence: CASSLGLAGSMNEQFF.